Each of the 28 T cell receptor beta chains below was sequenced from the same sample in a study of human T cells and chemical hapten exposure. TCRdb independently ran MiXCR on the RACE reads; one entry per CDR3 protein. The sample records 50,000 to 65,000 distinct CDR3 sequences, about 11% being singletons. Time point denoted: pre-sensitization, week 0. Treatment of the sample: therapeutic diphenylcyclopropenone sensitization with weekly scalp DPC. Sequencing was performed on whole blood, taken in connection with sensitization to the hapten diphenylcyclopropenone (DPC). The receptors originated from a woman aged 40 to 50 with alopecia areata. Some clones in this sample may be carry-over from other donors' samples.

A few counts support this clonotype. This chain links TRBV29-1 with TRBJ1-4; D is ambiguous. Trimming shortened V by 3 bases and J by 7 bases, and 6 bases separated the two germline ends. This CDR3 comprises 11 residues. Per germline, CDR1 SQVTM and CDR2 ANQGSEA. This CDR3 is CSVDFGEKLFF. In DNA form, the CDR3 reads TGCAGCGTTGATTTTGGTGAAAAACTGTTTTTT.

This clonotype was detected ten times or more. The rearrangement uses TRBV7-6 and TRBJ1-5; weak D call: TRBD1 (5 bases). CDR1 and CDR2 from the germline V gene are SGHVS and FNYEAQ. Trimming pared 1 base from V and 7 bases from J, leaving 8 bases between. The CDR3 has 13 residues. CDR3 DNA sequence: TGTGCCAGCAGCTTAGGTGGGGACCAGCCCCAGCATTTT. Protein product: CASSLGGDQPQHF.

This clonotype showed up many times. The chain uses TRBV10-1 and TRBJ2-7, with D tentatively TRBD1 or TRBD2 (6 bases each). The germline V gene has CDR1 WNHNN and CDR2 SYGVQD (reference sequence). The CDR3 loop spans 15 amino acids. The V and J ends lost 7 bases and 2 bases respectively, with 18 bases between them. As DNA, the CDR3 is TGCGCCAGCACGGAGGGGCAGGGGTTCCCCTACGAGCAGTACTTC. Its protein is CASTEGQGFPYEQYF.

This clonotype was seen only a few times. CDR3 sequence (DNA): TGTGCCAGCAGCCAACCTGGCCGAACCTACGAGCAGTACTTC. Its protein product is CASSQPGRTYEQYF. This chain connects TRBV3-1 to TRBJ2-7; D gene uncertain. The ends were cut back, 2 bases at V and 2 bases at J, with 10 bases in the middle. Germline assignment: CDR1 LGHDT and CDR2 YNNKEL (reference sequence). This CDR3 spans 14 amino acids.

This clonotype was recorded many times. The genes are TRBV9 and TRBJ1-6; 12 positions match TRBD1. V gave up 0 bases and J gave up 10 bases; unmatched junction bases: 2. Germline lookup yields CDR1 SGDLS and CDR2 YYNGEE. CDR3 size: 15 residues. The CDR3 DNA sequence: TGTGCCAGCAGCGTAGGAGGGACAGGGGGCTCACCCCTCCACTTT. It codes for CASSVGGTGGSPLHF.

This clonotype has more than one count but fewer than ten. This chain links TRBV28 with TRBJ2-1, with D uncertain. This CDR3 is built from 12 residues. Per germline, CDR1 MDHEN and CDR2 SYDVKM. V was pared by 5 bases and J by 7 bases, with 9 bases between. The CDR3 is CASSRRTNEQFF. CDR3 nucleotides: TGTGCCAGCAGTCGAAGGACGAATGAGCAGTTCTTC.

The chain is built from TRBV7-2 and TRBJ1-3; D may be TRBD1 (6 bases). The CDR3 sequence is 15 residues long. Trimming took 4 bases from V and 0 from J, leaving 10 bases between them. Germline V gene data show CDR1 as SGHTA and CDR2 as FQGNSA. DNA for the CDR3: TGTGCCAGCAGCTCGGACAGATACTCTGGAAACACCATATATTTT. This codes for CASSSDRYSGNTIYF. Full variable domain (remainder filled in from reference TRBV7-2 and TRBJ1-3): GAGVSQSPSNKVTEKGKDVELRCDPISGHTALYWYRQSLGQGLEFLIYFQGNSAPDKSGLPSDRFSAERTGGSVSTLTIQRTQQEDSAVYLCASSSDRYSGNTIYFGEGSWLTVV.

There are many counts of this clonotype. CDR3 residues: CASRGELGNQPQHF. The CDR3 DNA reads as TGTGCCAGCAGGGGAGAATTGGGCAATCAGCCCCAGCATTTT. This chain connects TRBV6-1 to TRBJ1-5; D not resolved. The CDR3 consists of 14 residues. With 6 bases removed from V and 2 bases from J, the gap between germline ends came to 11 bases. Per germline, CDR1 MNHNS and CDR2 SASEGT.

This clonotype was observed at least ten times. This sequence joins TRBV6-6 and TRBJ1-2; D ambiguous. Germline CDR1 is MNHNY and CDR2 is SVGAGI (reference sequence). V was clipped by 4 bases and J by 5 bases, with 11 bases between them. The CDR3 extends over 13 amino acids. The CDR3 DNA sequence: TGTGCCAGCAGTTTGTTTACGGGGTATGGCTACACCTTC. It is translated as CASSLFTGYGYTF.

This clonotype was counted many times. This sequence joins TRBV7-2 and TRBJ2-1; tentatively, D is TRBD2 (5 bases). Between the trimmed V and J ends, which lost 4 bases and 7 bases, there was a span of 17 bases. Germline CDR1 SGHTA, CDR2 FQGNSA. The length of the CDR3 is 15 residues. Written as DNA, the CDR3 is TGTGCCAGCAGCTCGTCCGGCGGGTTCCAAAATGAGCAGTTCTTC. It yields the protein CASSSSGGFQNEQFF. The entire variable domain, with the rest obtained from reference TRBV7-2 and TRBJ2-1, is as follows: GAGVSQSPSNKVTEKGKDVELRCDPISGHTALYWYRQSLGQGLEFLIYFQGNSAPDKSGLPSDRFSAERTGGSVSTLTIQRTQQEDSAVYLCASSSSGGFQNEQFFGPGTRLTVL.

At least ten counts were recorded for this clonotype. The chain links TRBV2 to TRBJ1-5; the D is unclear. V lost 6 bases and J lost 2, with 11 bases in between. The germline CDR1 and CDR2 sequences are SNHLY and FYNNEI. This CDR3 region has 14 residues. CDR3 bases: TGTGCCAGCAGCCGCCGGGGTGGCAATCAGCCCCAGCATTTT. This encodes CASSRRGGNQPQHF.

The chain employs TRBV29-1 and TRBJ2-7; TRBD2 matches 11 bases. Germline values: CDR1 SQVTM, CDR2 ANQGSEA. Trimming took 4 bases from V and 1 from J; bases not matched to a gene: 6. The CDR3 sequence is 15 residues long. The CDR3 loop is CSVGTLAGASYEQYF. The DNA for the CDR3 is TGCAGCGTTGGGACACTAGCGGGAGCGTCCTACGAGCAGTACTTC.

This clonotype was picked up a small number of times. V and J are TRBV7-2 and TRBJ2-3, with D possibly TRBD1 on 5 matching bases. This CDR3 is 13 amino acids long. From germline, CDR1 is SGHTA and CDR2 FQGNSA. The V end lost 4 bases, the J end lost 2 bases, and 7 bases lay between the germline ends. Here the CDR3 reads CASSSGHTDTQYF. CDR3 nucleotide sequence: TGTGCCAGCAGCTCCGGACACACAGATACGCAGTATTTT.

J is TRBJ2-7 and V is TRBV6-2 or TRBV6-3, with 8 nucleotides matching TRBD2. The CDR3 covers 15 residues. Germline trimming cut 7 bases from V and 4 bases from J; bases unmatched to any gene: 12. The germline gives CDR1 MNHEY, CDR2 SVGEGT. DNA for the CDR3: TGTGCCAGCACTGGGAAGGCTAGCGGGTCATACGAGCAGTACTTC. Protein sequence: CASTGKASGSYEQYF.

A few counts support this clonotype. The chain is built from TRBV20-1 and TRBJ1-2; TRBD1 might be the D (5 bases). The CDR3 consists of 13 residues. Trimming removed 0 bases from V and 2 bases from J, with 7 bases in between. Germline V gene sequence: CDR1 DFQATT, CDR2 SNEGSKA (reference sequence). CDR3 DNA sequence: TGCAGTGCTAGAGAGGGGGGGAACTATGGCTACACCTTC. It codes for CSAREGGNYGYTF.

This clonotype was recorded at least ten times. The chain links TRBV13 to TRBJ1-5; D may be TRBD1 (5 bases). CDR3 length: 15 amino acids. The germline V gene encodes CDR1 PRHDT and CDR2 FYEKMQ (reference sequence). V was cut by 5 bases and J by 4 bases, with 15 bases left in between. CDR3 protein: CASSLRRVGNQPQHF. The CDR3 DNA is TGTGCCAGCAGCCTCCGCAGGGTAGGAAATCAGCCCCAGCATTTT.

This clonotype was seen ten or more times. J is TRBJ1-1 and V is TRBV6-1, with 12 bases matching TRBD1. This CDR3 spans 16 amino acids. Germline V gene lookup returns CDR1 MNHNS and CDR2 SASEGT. Unmatched junction bases numbered 8, after V lost 6 bases and J lost 3 bases. The CDR3 loop is CASRGDRGREDTEAFF. For the CDR3, the DNA is TGTGCCAGCAGGGGGGACAGGGGGCGTGAGGACACTGAAGCTTTCTTT.

This clonotype was found many times. CDR3 DNA sequence: TGTGCCAGCAATCACGGGGCAATTGGGGCCAACGTCCTGACTTTC. This codes for CASNHGAIGANVLTF. The V gene is TRBV6-2 or TRBV6-3, the J gene TRBJ2-6; D is perhaps TRBD1 or TRBD2 (5 bases each). V dropped 7 bases and J dropped 3 bases, with 13 bases sitting between them. CDR3 length: 15 amino acids. The germline V gene has CDR1 MNHEY and CDR2 SVGEGT.

This clonotype was seen a few times. The rearrangement links TRBV9 to TRBJ2-3; D unresolved. The V gene's germline CDR1 is SGDLS and CDR2 YYNGEE. This CDR3 contains 14 residues. V gave up 4 bases and J gave up 0 bases, with 9 bases separating them. Here the CDR3 DNA reads TGTGCCAGCAGCCTTAGGACGAGCACAGATACGCAGTATTTT. As protein: CASSLRTSTDTQYF.

This clonotype appeared a few times. The rearrangement joins TRBV18 to TRBJ1-1, with 9 bases identical to TRBD1. The CDR3 contains 17 residues. The J segment lost 2 bases and the V segment lost 1 base, leaving 8 bases of the junction unmatched. Per the germline V gene, CDR1 is KGHSH and CDR2 is LQKENI. In DNA form, the CDR3 reads TGTGCCAGCTCACCACAAGGGGACAGGGAAATTAACACTGAAGCTTTCTTT. It specifies CASSPQGDREINTEAFF.

This clonotype was seen repeatedly, ten times or more. The chain has TRBV29-1 and TRBJ2-3, with D possibly being TRBD1 (5 bases). There are 12 residues in the CDR3. V was shortened by 2 bases and J by 5 bases, with 8 bases between the two germline ends. Germline loops: CDR1 SQVTM, CDR2 ANQGSEA. DNA for the CDR3: TGCAGCGTTGAACAGGGAAGAGATACGCAGTATTTT. Amino acids: CSVEQGRDTQYF.

This clonotype was counted only a few times. This rearrangement joins TRBV7-9 to TRBJ2-6; D possibly corresponds to TRBD1 (5 bases). This CDR3 contains 16 residues. Germline CDR1 reads SEHNR; CDR2 reads FQNEAQ (reference sequence). The V gene lost 7 bases and the J gene lost 0 bases, with 13 bases spanning the gap. As DNA, the CDR3 is TGTGCCAGCACCAGAGACAGACCCTCTGGGGCCAACGTCCTGACTTTC. Its translation is CASTRDRPSGANVLTF.

This clonotype was counted between two and nine times. The chain recombines TRBV24-1 with TRBJ2-3; no firm D call. This CDR3 is 14 amino acids long. With 1 base removed from V and 1 base from J, the gap between germline ends came to 5 bases. The germline gives CDR1 KGHDR, CDR2 SFDVKD. The CDR3 here is CATSDFAGTDTQYF. Written as DNA, the CDR3 is TGTGCCACCAGTGATTTCGCGGGCACAGATACGCAGTATTTT.

The chain employs TRBV20-1 and TRBJ1-4; weak D call: TRBD1 (6 bases). V was trimmed by 0 bases and J by 8 bases, leaving 13 bases between them. Looked up from germline, CDR1 is DFQATT and CDR2 is SNEGSKA (reference sequence). The CDR3 has 14 residues. This CDR3 is CSARDLRGEEKLFF. DNA for the CDR3: TGCAGTGCTAGAGATCTTAGGGGGGAGGAAAAACTGTTTTTT.

The CDR3 bases are TGTGCCAGCAGTCACGCCCCTAGCGGGGGAAACAATGAGCAGTTCTTC. Encoded protein: CASSHAPSGGNNEQFF. This sequence joins TRBV7-2 and TRBJ2-1, with 10 bases fitting TRBD2. The CDR3 loop spans 16 amino acids. Germline values: CDR1 SGHTA, CDR2 FQGNSA. Unmatched junction bases numbered 10, after V lost 6 bases and J lost 5 bases.

The chain links TRBV19 to TRBJ2-7; 14 bases agree with TRBD2. J lost 6 bases, V lost 4 bases, and 5 bases had no gene match. CDR3 length: 15 residues. Germline CDR1 is LNHDA and CDR2 is SQIVND (reference sequence). CDR3 DNA sequence: TGTGCCAGTAGTAACCCGGGACTAGCGGGAGCCGAGCAGTACTTC. Translation: CASSNPGLAGAEQYF.

J is TRBJ2-1 and V is TRBV6-5; 7 bases line up with TRBD2. The CDR3 runs to 19 residues. CDR1 and CDR2 (germline): MNHEY, SVGAGI. Trimming at V came to 0 bases and at J to 0 bases, leaving 11 bases not matched to a gene. CDR3 amino acids: CASSYSNSGGGSSYNEQFF. DNA for the CDR3: TGTGCCAGCAGTTACTCGAATTCGGGCGGGGGAAGCTCCTACAATGAGCAGTTCTTC.

Worth noting for this clonotype: Germline is not matched at one junction end, which may reflect a read error. In DNA form, the CDR3 reads TGTGCCAGCCGTTACCGCAGGAGCGAGCAGTTCTTC. It yields the protein CASRYRRSEQFF. The chain is built from TRBV6-5 and TRBJ2-1, with D hard to call. CDR3 length: 12 amino acids. Germline V gene lookup returns CDR1 MNHEY and CDR2 SVGAGI.